This T cell receptor (beta chain) was retrieved from a study of blood T cell repertoires in COVID-19. Study overall: Sample material is recorded as cDNA or gDNA derived from T cells, B-cell-depleted T cells, or PBMCs.

In the authors' workflow: For nucleated cells, counts were estimated from reference gene primer amplification. The table came from immunoSEQ multiplex PCR; TCRdb's copy has only in-frame clones and leaves some out. D and trimming come from the DNA, and the V and J calls and clone size come from that table. Of some 200,000 clones in the sample, more than 75% were seen once. After removal of 10 bases from V and 5 bases from J, the junction contained 8 bases not matched to a gene. The CDR3 spans 14 residues. The germline CDR1 and CDR2 sequences are ENHRY and SYGVKD. Sequencing was done on a sample of peripheral blood. This chain uses TRBV10-3 with TRBJ1-5; TRBD1 agrees at 10 bases. The sequence was collected from a man at least 80 years old with acute or convalescent COVID-19. The CDR3 region is CATSGTGAHQPQHF. DNA for the CDR3: TGTGCCACCTCCGGGACAGGGGCCCATCAGCCCCAGCATTTT.